One and the same sample provided the 2 T cell receptor beta chains below, sequenced in a study of early T cells in non-severe SARS-CoV-2 infection. TCRdb called the 5' RACE reads again in MiXCR, with one record for every CDR3 protein. Seen here are about 48,000 distinct CDR3 sequences, approximately 13% observed once, and the top ten hold around 9.6%. The specimen sequenced was whole blood. The receptors stem from an adult who was a healthcare worker with PCR-confirmed SARS-CoV-2 infection or an uninfected control (not recorded which).

This clonotype has just a few counts. The chain has TRBV6-6 and TRBJ1-1; weak D call: TRBD1 (6 bases). Germline CDR1 is MNHNY and CDR2 is SVGAGI (reference sequence). The CDR3 length is 12 residues. V was cut by 4 bases and J by 6 bases, with 9 bases left in between. The chain's CDR3 is CASSSTGPEAFF. The CDR3 nucleotides read TGTGCCAGCAGTTCAACAGGGCCTGAAGCTTTCTTT.

The rearrangement joins TRBV20-1 to TRBJ2-1, with 11 bases matching TRBD2. The trim removed 5 bases at V and 1 base at J, leaving 7 bases unmatched. Germline assignment: CDR1 DFQATT and CDR2 SNEGSKA (reference sequence). The CDR3 is made up of 16 amino acids. The CDR3 is CSAAPSGRSSYNEQFF. The CDR3 bases are TGCAGTGCTGCTCCTAGCGGGAGGTCTTCCTACAATGAGCAGTTCTTC.